Below are 30 T cell receptor beta chains sequenced from a single sample in a study of cytomegalovirus exposure and HLA in healthy donors. Primers for the PCR totalled 60 Vbeta and 13 Jbeta. Only in-frame clones appear in the TCRdb table, and some are missing; sequencing was by immunoSEQ multiplex PCR. The table has approximately 240,000 clones, 77% seen once. The sequencing input was PBMCs. These TCRs come from a woman aged 55-69 years in good health and CMV-seropositive.

The chain carries TRBV9 and TRBJ2-3; 13 bases map to TRBD2. The germline CDR1 and CDR2 sequences are SGDLS and YYNGEE. After removal of 4 bases from V and 13 bases from J, the junction contained 12 bases not matched to a gene. This CDR3 comprises 15 residues. In DNA, the CDR3 is TGTGCCAGCAGCCAGACCGGGACTAGCGGGACGAGGGAGTATTTT. Its protein product is CASSQTGTSGTREYF.

This chain's CDR3 is CASRALANTGELFF. Here the CDR3 DNA reads TGTGCCAGCAGGGCACTAGCGAACACCGGGGAGCTGTTTTTT. The rearrangement uses TRBV6-5 and TRBJ2-2, with D perhaps TRBD2 (5 bases). This CDR3 contains 14 residues. The V end lost 6 bases, the J end lost 0 bases, and 8 bases lay between the germline ends. CDR1 is MNHEY and CDR2 is SVGAGI in the germline V gene.

The chain links TRBV7-3 to TRBJ1-2; TRBD1 aligns across 7 bases. Looked up from germline, CDR1 is SGHTA and CDR2 is FQGTGA. J lost 8 bases, V lost 5 bases, and 8 bases had no gene match. CDR3 length: 13 residues. The CDR3 DNA follows: TGTGCCAGCAGCAACTATCAGGGGGAAGGCTACACCTTC. Encoded protein: CASSNYQGEGYTF. Using reference TRBV7-3 and TRBJ1-2 for the parts outside the CDR3, the full variable domain is GAGVSQTPSNKVTEKGKYVELRCDPISGHTALYWYRQSLGQGPEFLIYFQGTGAADDSGLPNDRFFAVRPEGSVSTLKIQRTERGDSAVYLCASSNYQGEGYTFGSGTRLTVV.

The chain combines TRBV5-4 with TRBJ2-7, with 10 bases identical to TRBD2. Germline assignment: CDR1 SGHNT and CDR2 YYREEE (reference sequence). The CDR3 contains 15 residues. With 4 bases clipped from V and 0 bases from J, the junction kept 4 bases outside the gene matches. As DNA, the CDR3 is TGTGCCAGCAGCATCCAGCGGGAGGGCTCCTACGAGCAGTACTTC. Protein: CASSIQREGSYEQYF.

In its sample, this clone was seen a few times. V usage is TRBV4-2 and J usage is TRBJ2-5, with TRBD2 identical over 13 bases. Trimming cost V 3 bases and J 2 bases; bases outside gene matches: 6. From germline, CDR1 is LGHNA and CDR2 YNFKEQ. The CDR3 loop spans 17 amino acids. CDR3 nucleotide sequence: TGTGCCAGCAGCCAGACTAGCGGGGGGCCGAATCAAGAGACCCAGTACTTC. It encodes CASSQTSGGPNQETQYF.

This clone came up a few times. The chain uses TRBV7-2 and TRBJ2-7; 9 bases fit TRBD1. This CDR3 has 14 amino acids. Germline V gene sequence: CDR1 SGHTA, CDR2 FQGNSA. The junction had 4 bases not matched to a gene; V was cut back by 5 bases and J by 2 bases. For the CDR3, the DNA is TGTGCCAGCAGCCACACAGGGGGCCCCTACGAGCAGTACTTC. Its translation: CASSHTGGPYEQYF.

The chain combines TRBV27 with TRBJ1-1; no firm D call. This CDR3 spans 14 amino acids. Germline V gene data show CDR1 as MNHEY and CDR2 as SMNVEV (reference sequence). Trimming removed 4 bases at V and 1 base at J, with 10 bases between. The CDR3 coding sequence is TGTGCCAGCAGTTCCCCCCCCCGGAACACTGAAGCTTTCTTT. As protein: CASSSPPRNTEAFF.

The CDR3 region is CASSFSGYNEQFF. The CDR3 DNA follows: TGTGCCAGCAGCTTCTCAGGCTACAATGAGCAGTTCTTC. The rearrangement links TRBV5-4 to TRBJ2-1; D is unresolved. Trimming removed 2 bases at V and 3 bases at J, with 6 bases between. CDR1 is SGHNT and CDR2 is YYREEE in the germline V gene (reference sequence). This CDR3 comprises 13 residues. Drawing the rest from reference TRBV5-4 and TRBJ2-1, the complete variable domain is ETGVTQSPTHLIKTRGQQVTLRCSSQSGHNTVSWYQQALGQGPQFIFQYYREEENGRGNFPPRFSGLQFPNYSSELNVNALELDDSALYLCASSFSGYNEQFFGPGTRLTVL.

This clone showed up just once. V is TRBV2 and J is TRBJ2-2, with D possibly TRBD2 on 6 matching bases. Between the trimmed V and J ends, which lost 3 bases and 8 bases, there was a span of 19 bases. This CDR3 comprises 16 residues. Per the germline V gene, CDR1 is SNHLY and CDR2 is FYNNEI. This chain's CDR3 is CASSDGGSGSRGELFF. The CDR3 DNA reads TGTGCCAGCAGTGATGGGGGGAGTGGGAGTAGAGGGGAGCTGTTTTTT.

This clone occurred a few times. This rearrangement joins TRBV30 to TRBJ2-3; 8 bases are a match to TRBD2. CDR1 and CDR2 (germline): GTSNPN, SVGIG (reference sequence). CDR3 length: 15 residues. The junction had 4 bases not matched to a gene; V was cut back by 1 base and J by 1 base. This CDR3 reads CAWSALGRGTDTQYF. In DNA form, the CDR3 reads TGTGCCTGGAGTGCCCTCGGGAGGGGCACAGATACGCAGTATTTT.

In its sample, this clone was seen a few times. This chain uses TRBV7-9 with TRBJ2-5, with 10 bases that match TRBD1. The CDR3 runs to 16 residues. Germline-derived CDR1 and CDR2 are SEHNR and FQNEAQ (reference sequence). After removal of 4 bases from V and 5 bases from J, the junction contained 10 bases not matched to a gene. The CDR3: CASSSRDRGIFETQYF. DNA of the CDR3: TGTGCCAGCAGCTCCCGGGACAGGGGTATCTTCGAGACCCAGTACTTC.

The gene calls are TRBV6-5 and TRBJ1-1; D is uncertain. V was clipped by 0 bases and J by 2 bases, with 10 bases between them. The CDR3 totals 15 residues. CDR1 and CDR2 from the germline V gene are MNHEY and SVGAGI. The CDR3 is CASSYSGSLNTEAFF. The CDR3 DNA reads as TGTGCCAGCAGTTACTCGGGCAGCCTTAACACTGAAGCTTTCTTT.

V is TRBV15 and J is TRBJ2-5; 7 positions agree with TRBD2. The CDR3 covers 15 residues. Germline lookup yields CDR1 LNHNV and CDR2 YYDKDF (reference sequence). Germline trimming cut 0 bases from V and 4 bases from J; bases unmatched to any gene: 5. CDR3 nucleotide sequence: TGTGCCACCAGCAGAGAGCGGGAGAGAGGAGAGACCCAGTACTTC. Residues: CATSRERERGETQYF.

The J gene is TRBJ2-5, the V gene TRBV7-8, with a possible D match to TRBD2 (5 bases). The DNA end is more similar to TRBJ2-7, so the J call may be wrong. Germline V CDR1 and CDR2: SGHVS, FQNEAQ. This CDR3 is 15 amino acids long. CDR3 in DNA: TGTGCCAGCAGCTTAGTTTTTCCGGGGTCCTACGAGCAGTACTTC. It encodes CASSLVFPGSYEQYF.

The V call is TRBV7-2, the J call TRBJ1-1, with 8 positions matching TRBD1. The CDR3 runs to 17 residues. From germline, CDR1 is SGHTA and CDR2 FQGNSA. V was clipped by 5 bases and J by 2 bases; unmatched bases: 13. The CDR3 sequence is CASSTPPGTGDNTEAFF. CDR3 sequence (DNA): TGTGCCAGCAGCACACCCCCCGGGACAGGAGATAACACTGAAGCTTTCTTT.

This clone appeared a few times. The CDR3 region is CAWSSGPWGELFF. CDR3 DNA: TGTGCCTGGAGTAGTGGGCCTTGGGGGGAGCTGTTTTTT. This rearrangement joins TRBV30 to TRBJ2-2; no clear D. CDR1 and CDR2 from the germline V gene are GTSNPN and SVGIG (reference sequence). The CDR3 is 13 amino acids. V was trimmed by 2 bases and J by 8 bases, leaving 12 bases between them. Looking up the rest from reference TRBV30 and TRBJ2-2 gives the full variable domain: SQTIHQWPATLVQPVGSPLSLECTVEGTSNPNLYWYRQAAGRGLQLLFYSVGIGQISSEVPQNLSASRPQDRQFILSSKKLLLSDSGFYLCAWSSGPWGELFFGEGSRLTVL.

The genes are TRBV30 and TRBJ1-2, with unresolved D. The CDR3 loop spans 12 amino acids. CDR1 GTSNPN and CDR2 SVGIG come from the germline V gene (reference sequence). V lost 3 bases and J lost 8, with 13 bases in between. The CDR3 DNA is TGTGCCTGGAGAACCGGGTATCGCGGCTACACCTTC. It translates to CAWRTGYRGYTF.

About this clone: At the DNA level, this CDR3 is encoded by other sequences in the same sample as well. The rearrangement joins TRBV27 to TRBJ2-3; perhaps TRBD2 as D (6 bases). The germline CDR1 and CDR2 sequences are MNHEY and SMNVEV (reference sequence). The CDR3 spans 12 residues. The V gene lost 5 bases and the J gene lost 5 bases, with 8 bases spanning the gap. The CDR3 spells CASSLGGDTQYF. The CDR3 bases are TGTGCCAGCAGTCTCGGGGGAGATACGCAGTATTTT.

The chain is built from TRBV18 and TRBJ2-1, with D tentatively TRBD1 (6 bases). The CDR3 extends over 16 amino acids. CDR1 KGHSH and CDR2 LQKENI come from the germline V gene. V was trimmed by 2 bases and J by 0 bases, leaving 11 bases between them. CDR3 protein: CASSPERTVSYNEQFF. Here the CDR3 DNA reads TGTGCCAGCTCACCAGAGAGGACAGTCTCCTACAATGAGCAGTTCTTC. Full variable domain (outside the CDR3, taken from reference TRBV18 and TRBJ2-1): NAGVMQNPRHLVRRRGQEARLRCSPMKGHSHVYWYRQLPEEGLKFMVYLQKENIIDESGMPKERFSAEFPKEGPSILRIQQVVRGDSAAYFCASSPERTVSYNEQFFGPGTRLTVL.

This clone was detected only once. The chain carries TRBV4-2 and TRBJ2-1, with 7 bases aligning to TRBD1. The CDR3 is 15 amino acids. J gave up 3 bases and V 0 bases, and 2 bases lay outside the gene matches. The V gene's germline CDR1 is LGHNA and CDR2 YNFKEQ. CDR3 DNA: TGTGCCAGCAGCCAAGAACAGGGGTACTACAATGAGCAGTTCTTC. Its translation: CASSQEQGYYNEQFF.

The chain couples TRBV7-9 to TRBJ1-1; unclear D gene. The V gene lost 3 bases and the J gene lost 5 bases, with 10 bases spanning the gap. This CDR3 region has 13 residues. In germline, CDR1 is SEHNR, CDR2 FQNEAQ (reference sequence). The CDR3 DNA reads TGTGCCAGCAGCTTTTCCCCCGAGACTGAAGCTTTCTTT. Amino acids: CASSFSPETEAFF.

V gene TRBV2 combines with J gene TRBJ1-4, with a tentative D call TRBD1 (6 bases). Germline V gene lookup returns CDR1 SNHLY and CDR2 FYNNEI. The CDR3 runs 14 residues. The ends were cut back, 8 bases at V and 10 bases at J, with 20 bases in the middle. The CDR3 sequence is CASGFARGLGKLFF. The CDR3 DNA reads as TGTGCCAGCGGTTTCGCCAGGGGTCTTGGAAAACTGTTTTTT.

The J gene is TRBJ1-2, the V gene TRBV27, with 7 bases fitting TRBD1. CDR1 MNHEY and CDR2 SMNVEV come from the germline V gene (reference sequence). The CDR3 totals 14 residues. The V segment lost 5 bases and the J segment 4 bases; nucleotides outside the gene matches: 7. The CDR3 sequence is CASSPLDRAYGYTF. The DNA for the CDR3 is TGTGCCAGCAGTCCTCTAGACAGGGCCTATGGCTACACCTTC.

The gene calls are TRBV7-2 and TRBJ2-7; no reliable D call. This CDR3 region has 15 residues. Germline loops: CDR1 SGHTA, CDR2 FQGNSA. V lost 4 bases and J lost 2, with 15 bases in between. CDR3: CASSSTPEKTYEQYF. In nucleotides, the CDR3 is TGTGCCAGCAGCTCGACACCGGAAAAAACCTACGAGCAGTACTTC.

V usage is TRBV6-5 and J usage is TRBJ2-1; D ambiguous. V gave up 6 bases and J gave up 12 bases, with 12 bases separating them. Germline V gene sequence: CDR1 MNHEY, CDR2 SVGAGI. This CDR3 has 11 amino acids. The DNA for the CDR3 is TGTGCCAGCAGAACCAGACAACCGCAGTTCTTC. Translation gives CASRTRQPQFF.

This chain links TRBV28 with TRBJ2-7; D remains unclear. The V gene's germline CDR1 is MDHEN and CDR2 SYDVKM. V gave up 5 bases and J gave up 3 bases, with 5 bases separating them. CDR3 length: 11 amino acids. CDR3 DNA sequence: TGTGCCAGCAGTGACAACTACGAGCAGTACTTC. Residues: CASSDNYEQYF.

This clone was seen more than once but under ten times. The J gene is TRBJ2-7, the V gene TRBV10-1, with a tentative D call TRBD1 (6 bases). Germline V lookup: CDR1 WNHNN, CDR2 SYGVQD (reference sequence). The CDR3 has 16 amino acids. V lost 5 bases, J lost 0 bases, and 17 bases lay in between. The CDR3 loop is CASSPPRTASSYEQYF. The DNA for the CDR3 is TGCGCCAGCAGTCCACCCCGGACAGCGAGCTCCTACGAGCAGTACTTC.

This chain links TRBV15 with TRBJ2-1; 7 bases fit TRBD2. The ends lost 1 base at V and 5 bases at J; junction bases unmatched: 5. CDR1 is LNHNV and CDR2 is YYDKDF in the germline V gene (reference sequence). This CDR3 has 15 amino acids. The CDR3 here is CATSRAGEGHNEQFF. DNA for the CDR3: TGTGCCACCAGCAGAGCGGGGGAGGGGCACAATGAGCAGTTCTTC.

Notes on this clone: The same CDR3 can be traced to other DNA sequences in this sample. The CDR3 spells CASSLAGWDTAAGAFF. As DNA, the CDR3 is TGTGCCAGCAGCTTAGCAGGCTGGGACACAGCGGCCGGAGCTTTCTTT. The V and J genes are TRBV7-8 and TRBJ1-1; D is perhaps TRBD1 (6 bases). The CDR3 sequence is 16 residues long. Germline V gene lookup returns CDR1 SGHVS and CDR2 FQNEAQ. V dropped 0 bases and J dropped 10 bases, with 21 bases sitting between them.

The V gene is TRBV18, the J gene TRBJ1-5; possible D gene TRBD1, 6 bases. From germline, CDR1 is KGHSH and CDR2 LQKENI. V was shortened by 6 bases and J by 5 bases, with 14 bases between the two germline ends. CDR3 length equals 14 residues. CDR3 sequence (DNA): TGTGCCAGCTCCGCCCAGGGACAAGATCAGCCCCAGCATTTT. It translates to CASSAQGQDQPQHF.